This T cell receptor (beta chain) is drawn from a study of blood T cell repertoires in COVID-19. About the research overall: The samples span acute and convalescent COVID-19 from the United States, Italy and Spain. From T cells, B-cell-depleted T cells, or PBMCs came the material, which was cDNA or gDNA.

CDR3 size: 13 residues. Per the germline V gene, CDR1 is LGHNA and CDR2 is YSLEER. V gave up 0 bases and J gave up 7 bases; unmatched junction bases: 0. Per the study methods: Amplification with reference gene primers provided the estimates of nucleated cell counts. Produced via immunoSEQ multiplex PCR; TCRdb's table is partial and in-frame only. The DNA was the basis for D and trimming; V, J and clone size are from that table. The data contain about 14,000 clones, less than 95% of them singletons. Sequenced: peripheral blood. The rearrangement links TRBV4-3 to TRBJ2-1, with 7 positions matching TRBD2. The source is a human donor in a cohort sampled during active COVID-19. The CDR3 DNA reads TGCGCCAGCAGCCAAGAGGGGGGGAATGAGCAGTTCTTC. Translating gives CASSQEGGNEQFF.